This T cell receptor beta chain was found in a study of cytomegalovirus exposure and HLA in healthy donors. General study points: It was reported that the classifier diagnosed cytomegalovirus status with high specificity and sensitivity in both the original and validation cohorts.

Among the 110 or so subjects of the validation cohort, separate from the roughly 650-subject first cohort, were the donors. V was clipped by 0 bases and J by 4 bases, with 5 bases between them. This CDR3 comprises 13 residues. CDR1 and CDR2 (germline): SGHNT, YYREEE (reference sequence). Regarding this clone: Antigen: not known.

Profiled with immunoSEQ multiplex PCR; TCRdb holds only in-frame clones, not every one. This sample has over 200,000 clones, with roughly 91% found just once. V gene TRBV5-4 combines with J gene TRBJ1-5; D remains unclear. Sample: PBMCs. This receptor was obtained from a woman aged 18-30 years in good health and CMV-seropositive. The CDR3 here is CASSLDRNQPQHF. In nucleotides, the CDR3 is TGTGCCAGCAGCTTGGACCGGAATCAGCCCCAGCATTTT.